One and the same sample provided the 30 T cell receptor beta chains below, sequenced in a study of blood T cell repertoires in COVID-19. Method: immunoSEQ multiplex PCR; TCRdb's copy keeps in-frame clones and lacks some. The sample carries 62,000 or so clones, roughly nine tenths recorded once. Sequencing was done on a sample of peripheral blood. These receptors all come from a man over 45 with active COVID-19.

The J gene is TRBJ2-5, the V gene TRBV11-3, with TRBD1 matching over 8 bases. This CDR3 is built from 13 residues. The V segment lost 4 bases and the J segment 4 bases; nucleotides outside the gene matches: 2. Germline loops: CDR1 SGHNT, CDR2 YENEEA. CDR3 sequence reads: CASSYGQGETQYF. The CDR3 coding sequence is TGTGCCAGCAGCTATGGACAGGGAGAGACCCAGTACTTC.

J is TRBJ2-3 and V is TRBV3-1 (or the pseudogene TRBV3-2); 10 nucleotides align to TRBD2. The CDR3 totals 18 residues. Germline V lookup: CDR1 LGHDT, CDR2 YNNKEL (reference sequence). V gave up 2 bases and J gave up 5 bases; unmatched junction bases: 13. CDR3 protein: CASSQTPSGAGGQDTQYF. The DNA for the CDR3 is TGTGCCAGCAGCCAAACCCCTTCCGGAGCGGGGGGGCAAGATACGCAGTATTTT.

This clone was seen a few times. The chain combines TRBV21-1 with TRBJ1-5; the table names TRBD1, a call not compared with the DNA. TRBV21-1 is classified as a pseudogene. This CDR3 spans 16 amino acids. The CDR3 loop reads CASSTGIESVNQPQHF. The CDR3 DNA is TGTGCCAGCAGTACAGGGATCGAATCGGTCAATCAGCCCCAGCATTTT.

V and J are TRBV4-3 and TRBJ1-1; weak D call: TRBD1 (6 bases). CDR1 and CDR2 from the germline V gene are LGHNA and YSLEER. The CDR3 has 15 amino acids. The V end lost 4 bases, the J end lost 3 bases, and 15 bases lay between the germline ends. In DNA form, the CDR3 reads TGCGCCAGCAGCCTCATGGGGGCAGGAGACACTGAAGCTTTCTTT. It translates to CASSLMGAGDTEAFF.

The chain uses TRBV19 and TRBJ2-1; 12 bases line up with TRBD2. Per germline, CDR1 LNHDA and CDR2 SQIVND (reference sequence). This CDR3 contains 14 residues. V lost 7 bases to trimming and J lost 7 bases; unmatched junction nucleotides: 5. CDR3 coding DNA: TGTGCCAGTAATGGACTAGCGGGGACAAATGAGCAGTTCTTC. It specifies CASNGLAGTNEQFF. The complete variable domain, with remaining parts taken from reference TRBV19 and TRBJ2-1, reads DGGITQSPKYLFRKEGQNVTLSCEQNLNHDAMYWYRQDPGQGLRLIYYSQIVNDFQKGDIAEGYSVSREKKESFPLTVTSAQKNPTAFYLCASNGLAGTNEQFFGPGTRLTVL.

The rearrangement links TRBV2 to TRBJ2-3, with 8 bases identical to TRBD2. Germline CDR1 reads SNHLY; CDR2 reads FYNNEI. CDR3 length equals 16 residues. V lost 6 bases, J lost 1 base, and 9 bases stayed unmatched. Written as DNA, the CDR3 is TGTGCCAGCAGGTCGGGGGGGGCACGTGGCACAGATACGCAGTATTTT. Amino acids: CASRSGGARGTDTQYF. Full variable domain (missing parts from reference TRBV2 and TRBJ2-3): EPEVTQTPSHQVTQMGQEVILRCVPISNHLYFYWYRQILGQKVEFLVSFYNNEISEKSEIFDDQFSVERPDGSNFTLKIRSTKLEDSAMYFCASRSGGARGTDTQYFGPGTRLTVL.

This clone was seen once. The V call is TRBV10-1, the J call TRBJ1-1; a weak D match, TRBD1 (5 bases). Germline CDR1 reads WNHNN; CDR2 reads SYGVQD (reference sequence). The CDR3 extends over 16 amino acids. Trimming removed 3 bases at V and 2 bases at J, with 16 bases between. CDR3 protein: CASSDGALGPNTEAFF. CDR3 nucleotide sequence: TGCGCCAGCAGTGATGGGGCCTTGGGGCCCAACACTGAAGCTTTCTTT.

V usage is TRBV6-5 and J usage is TRBJ1-5, with TRBD1 as a possible D gene (5 bases). CDR3 length: 13 amino acids. The V gene lost 6 bases and the J gene lost 8 bases, with 14 bases spanning the gap. Germline V gene data show CDR1 as MNHEY and CDR2 as SVGAGI. CDR3 amino acids: CASSPGRVEPQHF. CDR3 DNA sequence: TGTGCCAGCAGCCCAGGGAGGGTCGAGCCCCAGCATTTT.

The chain is built from TRBV7-6 and TRBJ1-5; no reliable D call. Trimming cost V 3 bases and J 0 bases, with 3 bases left between them. CDR1 SGHVS and CDR2 FNYEAQ come from the germline V gene. The CDR3 loop spans 13 amino acids. In DNA, the CDR3 is TGTGCCAGCAGCTTGAGTAGCAATCAGCCCCAGCATTTT. Encoded protein: CASSLSSNQPQHF.

This clone was seen at least ten times. This chain uses TRBV9 with TRBJ1-2, with 7 positions matching TRBD1. The CDR3 spans 16 residues. Losses at the gene ends were 5 bases for V and 2 bases for J; bases not matched to a gene: 12. Germline loops: CDR1 SGDLS, CDR2 YYNGEE. The CDR3 bases are TGTGCCAGCAGAGACGAGGGGGCCTCCGGCAACTATGGCTACACCTTC. Its translation is CASRDEGASGNYGYTF.

The rearrangement links TRBV7-9 to TRBJ2-3; D may be TRBD2 (6 bases). This CDR3 is built from 16 residues. Germline V gene data show CDR1 as SEHNR and CDR2 as FQNEAQ (reference sequence). V was trimmed by 6 bases and J by 2 bases, leaving 18 bases between them. Here the CDR3 reads CASRSGLSDNTDTQYF. The CDR3, as DNA: TGTGCCAGCAGGTCGGGACTTTCGGACAACACAGATACGCAGTATTTT.

V usage is TRBV9 and J usage is TRBJ2-3; the D is unclear. The CDR3 spans 13 residues. Germline V gives CDR1 SGDLS, CDR2 YYNGEE. Trimming cost V 0 bases and J 6 bases, with 8 bases left between them. CDR3 sequence reads: CASSVGLGDTQYF. The CDR3 region has the DNA TGTGCCAGCAGCGTAGGTCTCGGGGATACGCAGTATTTT.

The chain is built from TRBV6-2 or TRBV6-3 and TRBJ2-1; tentatively, D is TRBD1 (6 bases). CDR1 and CDR2 (germline): MNHEY, SVGEGT. This CDR3 contains 12 residues. Between the trimmed V and J ends, which lost 6 bases and 12 bases, there was a span of 15 bases. CDR3 sequence reads: CASSPTGPGQFF. In DNA form, the CDR3 reads TGTGCCAGCAGCCCGACAGGCCCGGGGCAGTTCTTC.

The rearrangement joins TRBV2 to TRBJ2-5, with 10 bases aligning to TRBD2. Germline V gene sequence: CDR1 SNHLY, CDR2 FYNNEI. CDR3 length equals 16 residues. J gave up 8 bases and V 3 bases, and 12 bases lay outside the gene matches. The DNA for the CDR3 is TGTGCCAGCAGTGATGTTAGCGGGGGGAACCAAGGAACCCAGTACTTC. Amino acids: CASSDVSGGNQGTQYF.

The V and J genes are TRBV5-1 and TRBJ1-1; D is uncertain. Trimming shortened V by 0 bases and J by 0 bases, and 18 bases separated the two germline ends. The CDR3 is made up of 18 amino acids. Germline lookup yields CDR1 SGHRS and CDR2 YFSETQ. CDR3 DNA sequence: TGCGCCAGCAGCTTGGGAGCGGGTTTTTATTGGATGAACACTGAAGCTTTCTTT. This translates into CASSLGAGFYWMNTEAFF.

The rearrangement joins TRBV11-2 to TRBJ1-1; D might be TRBD1 (6 bases). This CDR3 contains 15 residues. V was pared by 7 bases and J by 0 bases, with 15 bases between. Germline-derived CDR1 and CDR2 are SGHAT and FQNNGV. CDR3 residues: CASIGSGTMNTEAFF. As DNA, the CDR3 is TGTGCCAGCATCGGCTCGGGGACAATGAACACTGAAGCTTTCTTT.

This rearrangement joins TRBV19 to TRBJ1-1; 7 nucleotides match TRBD1. This CDR3 comprises 14 residues. Losses at the gene ends were 4 bases for V and 9 bases for J; bases not matched to a gene: 11. Germline lookup yields CDR1 LNHDA and CDR2 SQIVND (reference sequence). Written as DNA, the CDR3 is TGTGCCAGTAGTACAGGACAGGATCGATACAAAGCTTTCTTT. Amino acid sequence: CASSTGQDRYKAFF.

The chain employs TRBV10-3 and TRBJ1-2; D call uncertain. The CDR3 extends over 14 amino acids. The V and J ends lost 5 bases and 0 bases respectively, with 10 bases between them. Germline CDR1 and CDR2: ENHRY and SYGVKD. The CDR3 nucleotides are TGTGCCATCAGTAGCAGACTTACTAACTATGGCTACACCTTC. Its translation: CAISSRLTNYGYTF.

The rearrangement links TRBV6-5 to TRBJ2-7; a weak D match, TRBD2 (5 bases). Germline CDR1 is MNHEY and CDR2 is SVGAGI. Trimming removed 5 bases from V and 7 bases from J, with 15 bases in between. This CDR3 spans 13 amino acids. The DNA for the CDR3 is TGTGCCAGCAGTAGCGGTGCCACGGGAGAGCAGTACTTC. This sequence encodes CASSSGATGEQYF.

This chain uses TRBV5-1 with TRBJ1-2, with 9 bases that match TRBD1. Germline values: CDR1 SGHRS, CDR2 YFSETQ. The junction had 3 bases not matched to a gene; V was cut back by 2 bases and J by 7 bases. The CDR3 contains 13 residues. DNA of the CDR3: TGCGCCAGCAGCTTAGGACAGGGGTCTGGCTACACCTTC. This sequence encodes CASSLGQGSGYTF.

This chain links TRBV2 with TRBJ2-2, with unresolved D. The germline V and J ends were trimmed by 2 bases and 4 bases, with 5 bases remaining between them. CDR1 and CDR2 (germline): SNHLY, FYNNEI. The CDR3 is 13 residues long. The CDR3: CASSESGTGELFF. DNA for the CDR3: TGTGCCAGCAGTGAATCGGGCACCGGGGAGCTGTTTTTT.

The chain carries TRBV10-2 and TRBJ1-2; 8 bases align to TRBD1. Germline V gene data show CDR1 as WSHSY and CDR2 as SAAADI. V gave up 8 bases and J gave up 2 bases; unmatched junction bases: 1. There are 12 residues in the CDR3. The CDR3 coding sequence is TGCGCCAGCGGACAGGGAAACTATGGCTACACCTTC. Amino acids: CASGQGNYGYTF.

This clone was detected only a few times. The chain recombines TRBV4-3 with TRBJ2-7, with D maybe TRBD2 (5 bases). Trimming shortened V by 0 bases and J by 1 base, and 10 bases separated the two germline ends. The CDR3 totals 15 residues. Germline CDR1 and CDR2: LGHNA and YSLEER. CDR3 DNA sequence: TGCGCCAGCAGCCAAGACTACGGCGGGTCCTACGAGCAGTACTTC. It encodes CASSQDYGGSYEQYF.

The chain employs TRBV7-9 and TRBJ2-1; D remains ambiguous. Germline V gene sequence: CDR1 SEHNR, CDR2 FQNEAQ (reference sequence). The CDR3 is 14 residues long. The germline V and J ends were trimmed by 2 bases and 3 bases, with 8 bases remaining between them. The CDR3 here is CASSLLYFYNEQFF. The CDR3, as DNA: TGTGCCAGCAGCTTATTATACTTCTACAATGAGCAGTTCTTC.

The CDR3 loop reads CASSDRRGLGFEQFF. CDR3 bases: TGTGCCAGCAGTGACCGACGGGGACTAGGTTTTGAGCAGTTCTTC. The chain has TRBV25-1 and TRBJ2-1; TRBD2 agrees at 8 bases. V lost 3 bases to trimming and J lost 9 bases; unmatched junction nucleotides: 10. Germline CDR1 and CDR2: MGHDK and SYGVNS. The CDR3 is 15 residues long.

This chain connects TRBV5-5 to TRBJ1-5; no definite D call. This CDR3 has 13 residues. V was shortened by 2 bases and J by 3 bases, with 6 bases between the two germline ends. In germline, CDR1 is SGHKS, CDR2 YYEKEE (reference sequence). The CDR3 DNA reads as TGTGCCAGCAGCTTTTCAGTCAATCAGCCCCAGCATTTT. Amino acids: CASSFSVNQPQHF.

V is TRBV6-6 and J is TRBJ2-7, with 7 bases matching TRBD1. The trim removed 5 bases at V and 4 bases at J, leaving 5 bases unmatched. This CDR3 region has 13 residues. Per the germline V gene, CDR1 is MNHNY and CDR2 is SVGAGI (reference sequence). CDR3 nucleotides: TGTGCCAGCAGTCCTACAGGGGCTTACGAGCAGTACTTC. Amino acid sequence: CASSPTGAYEQYF.

Worth noting for this clone: This sample also contains other DNA sequences that code for the same CDR3. The gene calls are TRBV5-1 and TRBJ2-1; TRBD1 matches at 9 bases. The germline V gene has CDR1 SGHRS and CDR2 YFSETQ. J gave up 7 bases and V 6 bases, and 8 bases lay outside the gene matches. The CDR3 loop spans 14 amino acids. CDR3 sequence: CASTAGTGTNEQFF. The CDR3, as DNA: TGCGCCAGCACAGCCGGGACAGGGACGAATGAGCAGTTCTTC. The full variable domain, in which reference TRBV5-1 and TRBJ2-1 provide the parts outside the CDR3, is KAGVTQTPRYLIKTRGQQVTLSCSPISGHRSVSWYQQTPGQGLQFLFEYFSETQRNKGNFPGRFSGRQFSNSRSEMNVSTLELGDSALYLCASTAGTGTNEQFFGPGTRLTVL.

This sequence joins TRBV19 and TRBJ1-1; 9 bases match TRBD1. The CDR3 has 14 residues. Germline V lookup: CDR1 LNHDA, CDR2 SQIVND (reference sequence). V shed 5 bases and J 4 bases; nucleotides not matched to a gene: 5. CDR3: CASSYTGGGTEAFF. Here the CDR3 DNA reads TGTGCCAGTAGTTACACAGGGGGCGGCACTGAAGCTTTCTTT. The variable domain in full, with the rest retrieved from reference TRBV19 and TRBJ1-1, is DGGITQSPKYLFRKEGQNVTLSCEQNLNHDAMYWYRQDPGQGLRLIYYSQIVNDFQKGDIAEGYSVSREKKESFPLTVTSAQKNPTAFYLCASSYTGGGTEAFFGQGTRLTVV.

The CDR3 DNA is TGTGCCAGCAGCTTAAAAACTTCTAACAGGGGGCAGGAGCTGTTTTTT. Translating gives CASSLKTSNRGQELFF. This chain uses TRBV7-2 with TRBJ2-2; TRBD1 aligns across 9 bases. The CDR3 spans 16 residues. The germline gives CDR1 SGHTA, CDR2 FQGNSA. V was clipped by 2 bases and J by 10 bases; unmatched bases: 11.